The rows below give T cell receptor beta chains drawn from one sample of a study of blood T cells in healthy people across ages. A single record per CDR3 protein comes from TCRdb applying MiXCR to the 5' RACE reads. In the table there are over 1,500,000 distinct CDR3 sequences, about 39% of which are singletons. Sequenced material: blood. Source of these receptors: a human donor in good health. Both conserved end residues are part of each CDR3. The D gene is left open where the match is weak. Clone sizes are given selectively: once, few, many, or a class where the clone is expanded.

>-|TRBV21-1|TRBJ2-4|-
CASWWDSSTFAKNIQYF
TGTGCCAGCTGGTGGGACAGCTCGACCTTCGCCAAAAACATTCAGTACTTC
>-|TRBV7-9|TRBJ2-1|-
CASSLVVTSSSYNEQFF
TGTGCCAGCAGCTTAGTAGTCACATCGAGCTCCTACAATGAGCAGTTCTTC
>few|TRBV7-2|TRBJ2-3|-
CASSQRRTDTQYF
TGTGCCAGCAGCCAGCGGCGCACAGATACGCAGTATTTT
>-|TRBV6-2/TRBV6-3|TRBJ2-7|TRBD1
CANRRWTGSYEQYF
TGTGCCAACAGACGGTGGACAGGGTCCTACGAGCAGTACTTC
>-|TRBV2|TRBJ1-1|TRBD1
CASSQGAENTEAFF
TGTGCCAGCAGTCAGGGGGCGGAGAACACTGAAGCTTTCTTT
>few|TRBV7-2|TRBJ2-7|-
CASSSGILKGDEQYF
TGTGCCAGCAGCTCCGGGATACTCAAAGGGGACGAGCAGTACTTC
>-|TRBV4-3|TRBJ2-7|TRBD1
CASSPRKTGDLYEQYF
TGCGCCAGCAGCCCACGCAAGACAGGGGATTTATACGAGCAGTACTTC
>few|TRBV6-1|TRBJ2-5|-
CASNGGRGETQYF
TGTGCCAGCAACGGGGGACGAGGAGAGACCCAGTACTTC
>once|TRBV5-1|TRBJ1-1|-
CASSAEASGTEAFF
TGCGCCAGCAGCGCTGAGGCGTCGGGCACTGAAGCTTTCTTT
>few|TRBV11-3|TRBJ2-7|TRBD1
CASSRTGRTPYEQYF
TGTGCCAGCAGCCGGACAGGGCGGACGCCCTACGAGCAGTACTTC
>few|TRBV7-9|TRBJ2-3|TRBD2
CASSKTSGGSTDTQYF
TGTGCCAGCAGCAAGACTAGCGGGGGATCCACAGATACGCAGTATTTT
>once|TRBV24-1|TRBJ2-5|-
CATSDPDLRKQYF
TGTGCCACCAGTGATCCAGACTTAAGGAAGCAGTACTTC
>-|TRBV28|TRBJ2-5|-
CASSLQGLRETQYF
TGTGCCAGCAGTTTACAGGGTTTACGAGAGACCCAGTACTTC
>few|TRBV7-8|TRBJ2-7|-
CASSPDGNYEQYF
TGTGCCAGCAGTCCGGACGGAAACTACGAGCAGTACTTC
>few|TRBV20-1|TRBJ2-5|-
CSAREVSRETQYF
TGCAGTGCTAGAGAGGTTAGCCGAGAGACCCAGTACTTC
>few|TRBV5-1|TRBJ2-4|-
CASSGAKNIQYF
TGCGCCAGCAGCGGAGCCAAAAACATTCAGTACTTC
>-|TRBV7-9|TRBJ2-5|-
CASTGGDSLETQYF
TGTGCCAGCACGGGGGGCGATTCTCTGGAGACCCAGTACTTC
>-|TRBV7-9|TRBJ2-3|TRBD2
CASSSEAGGTDTQYF
TGTGCCAGCAGCTCCGAAGCGGGGGGGACAGATACGCAGTATTTT
>few|TRBV7-2|TRBJ2-5|TRBD2
CASSYSGGTQETQYF
TGTGCCAGCAGTTATAGCGGGGGGACCCAAGAGACCCAGTACTTC
>-|TRBV6-5|TRBJ2-5|-
CASSYSRGDPEKRETQYF
TGTGCCAGCAGTTACTCAAGGGGCGACCCCGAGAAGAGGGAGACCCAGTACTTC
>-|TRBV7-2|TRBJ2-3|TRBD2
CACGREVGQRDTQYF
TGTGCCTGTGGCCGGGAGGTGGGGCAAAGGGATACGCAGTATTTT
>few|TRBV10-3|TRBJ2-1|TRBD2
CAIRAAGGNYNEQFF
TGTGCCATCAGGGCAGCGGGGGGCAACTACAATGAGCAGTTCTTC
>-|TRBV6-1|TRBJ2-3|-
CASSEIWGSDTQYF
TGTGCCAGCAGTGAAATTTGGGGGTCAGATACGCAGTATTTT
>-|TRBV20-1|TRBJ2-3|-
CSASIGGTSTDTQYF
TGCAGTGCTAGTATCGGCGGGACTAGCACAGATACGCAGTATTTT
>-|TRBV13|TRBJ1-2|-
CASSFQQLVEGPHYGYTF
TGTGCCAGCAGCTTCCAACAATTAGTGGAGGGGCCCCACTATGGCTACACCTTC
>few|TRBV4-1|TRBJ2-1|-
CASSQVPSHYNEQFF
TGCGCCAGCAGCCAAGTACCATCCCATTACAATGAGCAGTTCTTC